These T cell receptor beta chains were read from a single sample in a study of Ad26.COV2.S vaccination and SARS-CoV-2 variants. Some clones are missing from TCRdb's copy, which holds only in-frame ones; the method was immunoSEQ multiplex PCR. The table shows around 300,000 clones, with 85% to 90% occurring only once. This specimen was peripheral blood, taken in a trial of Ad26.COV2.S vaccine versus placebo. The source is a person aged 18-65 years who received the Ad26.COV2.S COVID-19 vaccine or a placebo. The CDR3 runs from the conserved cysteine through the conserved F or W. The order of the fields is J gene, D gene, V gene, clone size, CDR3 DNA, CDR3 protein. A D gene is named only where the DNA matches it firmly. A row's size may be missing; if present it is once, few, many or a size class.

TRBJ2-2 | TRBD2 | TRBV4-2 | . | TGTGCCAGCAGCCAAGGACTAGCGGACACCGGGGAGCTGTTTTTT | CASSQGLADTGELFF
TRBJ1-2 | . | TRBV15 | . | TGTGCCACCAGCAGGGATGATCTCTATGGCTACACCTTC | CATSRDDLYGYTF
TRBJ1-2 | . | TRBV6-6 | . | TGTGCCAGCAGTTTACTAACCGGGACGGCATATGGCTACACCTTC | CASSLLTGTAYGYTF
TRBJ2-5 | . | TRBV6-5 | . | TGTGCCAGCAGCCTCTACTCCTCCGGGGAGACCCAGTACTTC | CASSLYSSGETQYF
TRBJ2-5 | . | TRBV9 | . | TGTGCCAGCAGCGTAGAAGGGGGGATTCAAGAGACCCAGTACTTC | CASSVEGGIQETQYF
TRBJ1-2 | . | TRBV18 | . | TGTGCCAGCTCACCTTTGGACAGCTATGGCTACACCTTC | CASSPLDSYGYTF
TRBJ1-1 | . | TRBV28 | . | TGTGCCAGCCGAGACAGTCACACTGAAGCTTTCTTT | CASRDSHTEAFF
TRBJ1-3 | TRBD1 | TRBV6-4 | . | TGTGCCAGCTGTGGTTCCCCGGACAGGGTGAAAAACACCATATATTTT | CASCGSPDRVKNTIYF
TRBJ1-2 | . | TRBV15 | . | TGTGCCACCAGCCCATTTCAGTCGTATGGCTACACCTTC | CATSPFQSYGYTF
TRBJ2-1 | TRBD2 | TRBV3-1/TRBV3-2 | . | TGTGCCAGCAGCCAAGCGGGAGGGGTGAATGAGCAGTTCTTC | CASSQAGGVNEQFF
TRBJ1-5 | . | TRBV19 | . | TGTGCCAGTAAAGGCCCCAATCAGCCCCAGCATTTT | CASKGPNQPQHF
TRBJ1-6 | . | TRBV27 | . | TGTGCCAGCAGTTTTCTAACACCGAATAATTCACCCCTCCACTTT | CASSFLTPNNSPLHF
TRBJ2-1 | TRBD2 | TRBV5-1 | . | TGCGCCAGCAGCTATAGCGGGGGTAGCTACAATGAGCAGTTCTTC | CASSYSGGSYNEQFF
TRBJ2-2 | TRBD1 | TRBV5-1 | . | TGCGCCAGCAGCTTGCGACAGGGGAACGGGGAGCTGTTTTTT | CASSLRQGNGELFF
TRBJ2-5 | TRBD2 | TRBV5-1 | . | TGCGCCAGCAGCTACGGGACTAGCGGGGGGTCAACACAAGAGACCCAGTACTTC | CASSYGTSGGSTQETQYF
TRBJ2-7 | . | TRBV10-2 | few | TGCGCCAGCAGTGAGTCGACTTTGGGGCAGGGGCCCTACGAGCAGTACTTC | CASSESTLGQGPYEQYF
TRBJ2-3 | TRBD1 | TRBV7-2 | . | TGTGCCAGCGGAACAGGGGCGGGAGATACGCAGTATTTT | CASGTGAGDTQYF
TRBJ1-1 | TRBD1 | TRBV9 | . | TGTGCCAGCAGTGAACAGGGGGAGATAGAAACTGAAGCTTTCTTT | CASSEQGEIETEAFF
TRBJ1-5 | . | TRBV6-2/TRBV6-3 | . | TGTGCCAGCAGTTACTCGTCCTATAGCAATCAGCCCCAGCATTTT | CASSYSSYSNQPQHF
TRBJ1-3 | . | TRBV14 | . | TGTGCCAGCAGCTTGGACAGAGCCATATATTTT | CASSLDRAIYF
TRBJ2-5 | . | TRBV27 | . | TGTGCCAGCAGCCCTACCTACCGGGAGACCCAGTACTTC | CASSPTYRETQYF
TRBJ1-6 | . | TRBV19 | . | TGTGCCAGTAGTGGGCCCGCCGGCGCAGATTCACCCCTCCACTTT | CASSGPAGADSPLHF
TRBJ2-7 | . | TRBV6-5 | once | TGTGCCAGCAGCAACCTAGCGCTCTACGAGCAGTACTTC | CASSNLALYEQYF
TRBJ2-1 | . | TRBV3-1/TRBV3-2 | . | TGTGCCAGCAGCCAGAACCCAGGGGACAATGAGCAGTTCTTC | CASSQNPGDNEQFF
TRBJ1-2 | . | TRBV2 | . | TGTGCCAGCAAACAGACCCAGACCTATGGCTACACCTTC | CASKQTQTYGYTF
TRBJ1-1 | TRBD1 | TRBV5-1 | few | TGCGCCAGCAGCTTGAGGACAGGGCAAACTGAAGCTTTCTTT | CASSLRTGQTEAFF
TRBJ2-1 | TRBD1 | TRBV2 | . | TGTGCCAGCAGTGGTTATGGGACAGGCCTTCAGTTCTTC | CASSGYGTGLQFF
TRBJ1-2 | . | TRBV7-2 | . | TGTGCCAGCAGCTTAGGACAGCCCAACTATGGCTACACCTTC | CASSLGQPNYGYTF
TRBJ1-6 | TRBD1 | TRBV7-9 | few | TGTGCCAGCAGCCCGACAGGGGGAGAAAATTCACCCCTCCACTTT | CASSPTGGENSPLHF
TRBJ1-2 | . | TRBV13 | . | TGTGCCAGCAGCTCTGCGCGGGGGGCTCGCTATGGCTACACCTTC | CASSSARGARYGYTF
TRBJ2-1 | . | TRBV5-1 | . | TGCGCCAGCAGCTTGGTCGCGGGGAGCTCCTACAATGAGCAGTTCTTC | CASSLVAGSSYNEQFF
TRBJ2-3 | . | TRBV9 | . | TGTGCCAGCAGCGTAGGGAGCCCAGATACGCAGTATTTT | CASSVGSPDTQYF
TRBJ2-5 | . | TRBV9 | . | TGTGCCAGCAGCGTAGGCCCCGAGGAAGAGACCCAGTACTTC | CASSVGPEEETQYF
TRBJ2-3 | TRBD2 | TRBV7-8 | . | TGTGCCAGCAGCCGACTAGCGGGGGGGGTTAGCACAGATACGCAGTATTTT | CASSRLAGGVSTDTQYF
TRBJ2-3 | . | TRBV19 | . | TGTGCCAGTAGTATGGCGGGGAGCGATACGCAGTATTTT | CASSMAGSDTQYF
TRBJ2-3 | TRBD1 | TRBV15 | . | TGTGCCACCAGCAGGGGACAGGGGGCAAAGGGCACAGATACGCAGTATTTT | CATSRGQGAKGTDTQYF
TRBJ1-5 | . | TRBV19 | . | TGTGCCAGTAGTATTGGCAGGAATCAGCCCCAGCATTTT | CASSIGRNQPQHF
TRBJ1-5 | . | TRBV15 | . | TGTGCAGGGGGGGTAAGAAAAGATCAGCCCCAGCATTTT | CAGGVRKDQPQHF
TRBJ1-6 | . | TRBV30 | . | TGTGCCTGGAACAGGGAGTATAATTCACCCCTCCACTTT | CAWNREYNSPLHF
TRBJ2-1 | . | TRBV27 | . | TGTGCCAGCAGTTCACTACATGGAGGGACCCACTACAATGAGCAGTTCTTC | CASSSLHGGTHYNEQFF
TRBJ2-3 | TRBD2 | TRBV28 | . | TGTGCCAGCAGCTCCACCGGGACTAAACCCACAGATACGCAGTATTTT | CASSSTGTKPTDTQYF
TRBJ2-7 | . | TRBV28 | . | TGTGCCAGCAGTTCCTCGACACTCTCCCGCTACGAGCAGTACTTC | CASSSSTLSRYEQYF
TRBJ1-3 | . | TRBV7-9 | . | TGTGCCAGCAGCTTATTAAGAACTGGAAACACCATATATTTT | CASSLLRTGNTIYF
TRBJ2-1 | TRBD2 | TRBV19 | . | TGTGCCAGTAGTATAGCCCCTAGACTAGCGGGATTGGACAATGAGCAGTTCTTC | CASSIAPRLAGLDNEQFF
TRBJ2-1 | . | TRBV5-1 | . | TGCGCCGGGGGGTTAGACTATAACAATGAGCAGTTCTTC | CAGGLDYNNEQFF
TRBJ1-5 | TRBD1 | TRBV10-1 | . | TGCGCCAGCAGTGATAAGGCTTGGACAGGGACCTATAGCAATCAGCCCCAGCATTTT | CASSDKAWTGTYSNQPQHF
TRBJ2-3 | . | TRBV18 | . | TGTGCCAGCTCACCCCCCAGCGCTAGCACAGATACGCAGTATTTT | CASSPPSASTDTQYF
TRBJ1-1 | TRBD1 | TRBV29-1 | . | TGCAGCGTTGTCGAGACAGGGTGGGACACTGAAGCTTTCTTT | CSVVETGWDTEAFF
TRBJ1-4 | . | TRBV5-8 | . | TGTGCCAGCAGCTTGGGGCAAGCTAATGAAAAACTGTTTTTT | CASSLGQANEKLFF
TRBJ1-4 | . | TRBV27 | . | TGTGCCAGCAGTTTACAAGGGCTGGGGAATGAAAAACTGTTTTTT | CASSLQGLGNEKLFF
TRBJ1-5 | . | TRBV10-1 | . | TGCGCCAGCAGTGGTAGACAGGATCTCTCGGGATTGAGCAATCAGCCCCAGCATTTT | CASSGRQDLSGLSNQPQHF
TRBJ2-1 | TRBD2 | TRBV7-2 | . | TGTGCCAGCGGGACTAGCGGGGGGGCCAGGAGGGATGAGCAGTTCTTC | CASGTSGGARRDEQFF